This TCR beta chain was sequenced for a study of CD8 T cells in ankylosing spondylitis. Trimming took off 5 bases at V and 14 bases at J, with 16 bases between the two ends. The length of the CDR3 is 11 residues. CDR1 and CDR2 from the germline V gene are DFQATT and SNEGSKA (reference sequence). To note about this clonotype: Its antigen is not identified.

The study's findings and limits: In synovial fluid and blood from reactive arthritis, some motif variants were previously reported. Disease-linked clones displayed a CD8+ phenotype and appeared relatively rarely in peripheral blood.

Making the TCR beta libraries involved quantitative 5'-RACE with molecular barcodes. MiXCR, run by TCRdb on the 5' RACE reads, gives a single entry per CDR3 protein. Here the sample spans fewer than 250,000 distinct CDR3 sequences, about 10% being singletons. This sequence joins TRBV20-1 and TRBJ2-1, with no clear D. This TCR was recovered from a male donor with ankylosing spondylitis or in good health (not recorded which). The sample consisted of blood, either unsorted or a sorted T cell fraction (not recorded which). DNA of the CDR3: TGCAGTGCTCATATTTTAGAATCGGAGTTCTTC. Protein sequence: CSAHILESEFF.